A few counts support the clone carrying this T cell receptor beta chain. What it binds is not known. Germline CDR1 and CDR2: SEHNR and FQNEAQ (reference sequence). Trimming took 4 bases from V and 3 from J; bases not matched to a gene: 11. The CDR3 loop spans 16 amino acids. This entry comes from a study of human T cells and chemical hapten exposure. Study details: Mostly female, the patients presented with alopecia areata, totalis or universalis. Whole-study results and caveats: Large CDR3 similarity clusters arose significantly more often from expanded TCRs than from controls. There was a positive correlation between PT1 expanded TCR counts and patch test score.

TCRdb ran MiXCR on the RACE reads and lists one entry per CDR3 protein. The data contain around 380,000 distinct CDR3 sequences, over 5% of them singletons. The time point: pre-sensitization, week 0. Documented treatment: therapeutic diphenylcyclopropenone sensitization with weekly scalp DPC. The chain employs TRBV7-9 and TRBJ1-1, with 7 bases matching TRBD1. The sequence derives from a woman aged 18-29 years with alopecia areata. Some clones in this sample may be carry-over from other donors' samples. Sample: whole blood, taken in connection with sensitization to the hapten diphenylcyclopropenone (DPC). The CDR3 bases are TGTGCCAGCAGCTCCACCGCCGACAGGGATCACACTGAAGCTTTCTTT. Translating gives CASSSTADRDHTEAFF.